These 28 T cell receptor beta chains came from one sample sequenced in a study of T-cell reconstitution after alpha-beta-depleted transplantation in children. The TCRbeta library incorporated unique molecular identifiers. TCRdb re-called the PCR reads with MiXCR, one entry per CDR3 protein. The sample lists about 480,000 distinct CDR3 sequences; 12% were seen once. The sequenced sample was PBMCs from the stem cell graft donor, obtained from the stem cell graft. The receptors come from a human donor who donated a stem cell graft to a child with combined immunodeficiency.

In this sample, this clonotype turned up a few times. The J gene is TRBJ2-3, the V gene TRBV29-1; 9 nucleotides line up with TRBD1. V lost 6 bases, J lost 7 bases, and 8 bases stayed unmatched. This CDR3 comprises 13 residues. The germline gives CDR1 SQVTM, CDR2 ANQGSEA. Written as DNA, the CDR3 is TGCAGCGTAAAGACAGGGGGTGAGAATACGCAGTATTTT. This gives the protein CSVKTGGENTQYF.

This clonotype has at least ten counts. This sequence joins TRBV12-3 or TRBV12-4 and TRBJ2-2; no clear D gene. The CDR3 has 17 amino acids. V gave up 4 bases and J gave up 3 bases, with 18 bases separating them. The CDR3 DNA reads TGTGCCAGCAGTTCGCCCGTCCTAGTCCCCGACACCGGGGAGCTGTTTTTT. Its protein is CASSSPVLVPDTGELFF.

The chain links TRBV27 to TRBJ2-7; D uncertain. V was shortened by 6 bases and J by 6 bases, with 15 bases between the two germline ends. CDR3 length: 13 amino acids. Germline lookup yields CDR1 MNHEY and CDR2 SMNVEV (reference sequence). Here the CDR3 DNA reads TGTGCCAGCAGGTCCGCGAGTAAGGTCGAGCAGTACTTC. Its translation is CASRSASKVEQYF.

This CDR3 reads CASQQGANQPQHF. Written as DNA, the CDR3 is TGTGCCAGCCAACAGGGTGCCAATCAGCCCCAGCATTTT. The chain carries TRBV6-2 or TRBV6-3 and TRBJ1-5; possibly TRBD1 for D (6 bases). The V and J ends lost 8 bases and 3 bases respectively, with 11 bases between them. The CDR3 consists of 13 residues. Germline V gene sequence: CDR1 MNHEY, CDR2 SVGEGT.

This clonotype was found a few times. The rearrangement uses TRBV6-2 or TRBV6-3 and TRBJ2-1; the D call may be TRBD1 or TRBD2 (5 bases each). CDR3 length: 19 residues. Germline V gene data show CDR1 as MNHEY and CDR2 as SVGEGT. V gave up 3 bases and J gave up 8 bases, with 29 bases separating them. DNA for the CDR3: TGTGCCAGCAGTTATATCCTCTCCCCCGGGACCATTGTAGTGGATGAGCAGTTCTTC. Protein sequence: CASSYILSPGTIVVDEQFF.

This clonotype has a count of ten or more. The rearrangement links TRBV24-1 to TRBJ2-1, with TRBD2 as a possible D gene (5 bases). With 5 bases removed from V and 7 bases from J, the gap between germline ends came to 11 bases. CDR3 length: 13 amino acids. Per germline, CDR1 KGHDR and CDR2 SFDVKD. The CDR3 is CATSGPLANEQFF. CDR3 bases: TGTGCCACCAGTGGCCCTCTAGCAAATGAGCAGTTCTTC.

This clonotype was detected a few times. This chain connects TRBV9 to TRBJ2-3; D call uncertain. V dropped 0 bases and J dropped 0 bases, with 11 bases sitting between them. This CDR3 contains 16 residues. CDR1 and CDR2 from the germline V gene are SGDLS and YYNGEE. CDR3 nucleotide sequence: TGTGCCAGCAGCGTAGGTCCAGACCCTAGCACAGATACGCAGTATTTT. Protein product: CASSVGPDPSTDTQYF.

V usage is TRBV12-3 or TRBV12-4 and J usage is TRBJ1-2, with D possibly matching TRBD1 (5 bases). The CDR3 length is 12 residues. V shed 4 bases and J shed 10 bases, with 13 bases lying between them. This chain's CDR3 is CASSWGYPDYTF. The CDR3 DNA follows: TGTGCCAGCAGTTGGGGCTACCCTGACTACACCTTC.

Here the CDR3 reads CAWRGQGASAYTF. The CDR3 bases are TGTGCCTGGAGAGGACAGGGGGCGAGTGCCTACACCTTC. The chain is built from TRBV30 and TRBJ1-2; TRBD1 agrees at 11 bases. The V gene end was trimmed by 3 bases and the J gene end by 10 bases; junction bases not matched to a gene: 7. CDR3 length equals 13 residues. Germline V gene data show CDR1 as GTSNPN and CDR2 as SVGIG (reference sequence).

The genes are TRBV2 and TRBJ2-7; D remains ambiguous. Per the germline V gene, CDR1 is SNHLY and CDR2 is FYNNEI. The CDR3 extends over 13 amino acids. Trimming removed 8 bases from V and 4 bases from J, with 15 bases in between. The CDR3 nucleotides read TGTGCCAGCGCTTACCGACCCGAGTACGAGCAGTACTTC. It encodes CASAYRPEYEQYF.

This clonotype was picked up many times. This chain links TRBV29-1 with TRBJ2-1, with 8 positions matching TRBD2. The CDR3 length is 12 residues. The junction had 5 bases not matched to a gene; V was cut back by 7 bases and J by 6 bases. From germline, CDR1 is SQVTM and CDR2 ANQGSEA. The CDR3 sequence: CSAISGTNEQFF. The CDR3 DNA sequence: TGCAGCGCCATTAGCGGGACCAATGAGCAGTTCTTC.

The chain recombines TRBV29-1 with TRBJ2-7; 13 bases are a match to TRBD2. With V trimmed by 4 bases and J by 0 bases, 6 bases remained unmatched. CDR3 size: 16 residues. CDR1 and CDR2 (germline): SQVTM, ANQGSEA. CDR3 sequence reads: CSVAGLAGLLSYEQYF. The CDR3 DNA follows: TGCAGCGTTGCGGGACTAGCGGGACTTCTCTCCTACGAGCAGTACTTC.

This clonotype was counted a few times. The V gene is TRBV6-5, the J gene TRBJ1-5; D not resolved. Germline loops: CDR1 MNHEY, CDR2 SVGAGI. The CDR3 is made up of 18 amino acids. With 4 bases removed from V and 1 base from J, the gap between germline ends came to 20 bases. The CDR3 nucleotides read TGTGCCAGCAGTTTTTCCCACGGAATCGGGAGGAGCAATCAGCCCCAGCATTTT. Translating it yields CASSFSHGIGRSNQPQHF.

At least ten counts were recorded for this clonotype. The chain links TRBV6-2 or TRBV6-3 to TRBJ2-7; 11 bases agree with TRBD1. Germline trimming cut 5 bases from V and 5 bases from J; bases unmatched to any gene: 8. The germline V gene encodes CDR1 MNHEY and CDR2 SVGEGT. The CDR3 length is 15 residues. CDR3 in DNA: TGTGCCAGCAGTGATCTTCAGGGACAGGGGGACGAGCAGTACTTC. Translating gives CASSDLQGQGDEQYF.

This clonotype showed up just a few times. This rearrangement joins TRBV24-1 to TRBJ2-3; 16 bases match TRBD2. CDR1 and CDR2 (germline): KGHDR, SFDVKD. Trimming at V came to 4 bases and at J to 6 bases, leaving 6 bases not matched to a gene. This CDR3 region has 17 residues. The CDR3 loop is CATSDTGLAGGSDTQYF. The CDR3, as DNA: TGTGCCACCAGTGACACGGGACTAGCGGGAGGGTCCGATACGCAGTATTTT.

V and J are TRBV7-6 and TRBJ2-7; D is ambiguous. The CDR3 loop spans 14 amino acids. Trimming took 2 bases from V and 0 from J, leaving 8 bases between them. Germline-derived CDR1 and CDR2 are SGHVS and FNYEAQ. DNA of the CDR3: TGTGCCAGCAGCTTACAACAGAGCTCCTACGAGCAGTACTTC. This gives the protein CASSLQQSSYEQYF.

The chain has TRBV5-1 and TRBJ1-2; possible D gene TRBD1, 6 bases. The V gene lost 0 bases and the J gene lost 0 bases, with 9 bases spanning the gap. Looked up from germline, CDR1 is SGHRS and CDR2 is YFSETQ. The CDR3 length is 15 residues. The chain's CDR3 is CASSLEPGANYGYTF. The CDR3 nucleotides read TGCGCCAGCAGCTTGGAACCAGGGGCTAACTATGGCTACACCTTC.

V and J are TRBV5-1 and TRBJ1-5; no reliable D call. Germline loops: CDR1 SGHRS, CDR2 YFSETQ. The CDR3 covers 14 residues. CDR3 sequence reads: CAELRADSNQPQHF. In DNA form, the CDR3 reads TGCGCAGAGTTGAGGGCGGATTCCAATCAGCCCCAGCATTTT.

This chain joins TRBV11-2 and TRBJ2-5, with 8 nucleotides matching TRBD1. In germline, CDR1 is SGHAT, CDR2 FQNNGV. The CDR3 length is 13 residues. J gave up 5 bases and V 6 bases, and 5 bases lay outside the gene matches. CDR3 residues: CASRLTGEETQYF. Here the CDR3 DNA reads TGTGCCAGCAGATTGACAGGGGAGGAGACCCAGTACTTC. Full variable domain (remainder filled in from reference TRBV11-2 and TRBJ2-5): EAGVAQSPRYKIIEKRQSVAFWCNPISGHATLYWYQQILGQGPKLLIQFQNNGVVDDSQLPKDRFSAERLKGVDSTLKIQPAKLEDSAVYLCASRLTGEETQYFGPGTRLLVL.

Many counts were recorded for this clonotype. V and J are TRBV27 and TRBJ2-7, with no clear D. The CDR3 sequence is 15 residues long. Looked up from germline, CDR1 is MNHEY and CDR2 is SMNVEV (reference sequence). V shed 6 bases and J shed 1 base, with 16 bases lying between them. DNA of the CDR3: TGTGCCAGCAGCCTGCTCGATTCAGCTTCCTACGAGCAGTACTTC. Amino acids: CASSLLDSASYEQYF.

This clonotype has more than one count but fewer than ten. The chain carries TRBV2 and TRBJ2-4, with 11 bases fitting TRBD2. The CDR3 spans 14 residues. Germline V CDR1 and CDR2: SNHLY, FYNNEI. V trimming: 6 bases; J trimming: 4 bases; junction bases outside the gene matches: 2. CDR3 DNA: TGTGCCAGCAGACGACTAGCGGGAAAAAACATTCAGTACTTC. Translating gives CASRRLAGKNIQYF.

This clonotype was seen at least ten times. The gene calls are TRBV7-2 and TRBJ2-3, with 14 bases matching TRBD2. V lost 5 bases and J lost 5; bases outside the gene matches: 6. The CDR3 spans 16 residues. The germline gives CDR1 SGHTA, CDR2 FQGNSA. CDR3 protein: CASSVGLAGGGDTQYF. CDR3 coding DNA: TGTGCCAGCAGCGTAGGACTAGCGGGGGGCGGAGATACGCAGTATTTT.

The chain uses TRBV7-3 and TRBJ2-1; weak D call: TRBD1 (6 bases). The CDR3 runs to 15 residues. V was trimmed by 5 bases and J by 4 bases, leaving 15 bases between them. Germline V gene data show CDR1 as SGHTA and CDR2 as FQGTGA. The CDR3 region is CASSPTTDRYNEQFF. CDR3 in DNA: TGTGCCAGCAGCCCGACGACGGACAGATACAATGAGCAGTTCTTC.

This clonotype was seen many times. The chain combines TRBV5-1 with TRBJ2-5; 11 bases map to TRBD2. The CDR3 contains 14 residues. Germline values: CDR1 SGHRS, CDR2 YFSETQ. V trimming: 6 bases; J trimming: 4 bases; junction bases outside the gene matches: 5. CDR3 sequence (DNA): TGCGCCAGCACCCTAGCGGGAGGCGGAGAGACCCAGTACTTC. Translation gives CASTLAGGGETQYF.

This clonotype occurred a few times. The V gene is TRBV20-1, the J gene TRBJ2-5, with TRBD2 matching over 7 bases. V dropped 7 bases and J dropped 0; count of bases not matched to a gene: 14. Looked up from germline, CDR1 is DFQATT and CDR2 is SNEGSKA (reference sequence). This CDR3 is built from 16 residues. CDR3 nucleotides: TGCAGTGGGGGGGGAATGGGGCCTACTTACCAAGAGACCCAGTACTTC. This sequence encodes CSGGGMGPTYQETQYF.

This chain uses TRBV15 with TRBJ2-5; TRBD2 aligns across 13 bases. The junction had 7 bases not matched to a gene; V was cut back by 0 bases and J by 3 bases. The V gene's germline CDR1 is LNHNV and CDR2 YYDKDF (reference sequence). The length of the CDR3 is 18 residues. The CDR3 loop reads CATSRDPRLAGGEETQYF. Here the CDR3 DNA reads TGTGCCACCAGCAGAGATCCCCGACTAGCGGGGGGAGAAGAGACCCAGTACTTC.

V and J are TRBV11-2 and TRBJ2-5, with 7 positions matching TRBD2. Germline trimming cut 2 bases from V and 5 bases from J; bases unmatched to any gene: 11. The CDR3 length is 16 residues. Germline V CDR1 and CDR2: SGHAT, FQNNGV. CDR3 region: CASSLRTGRDWETQYF. As DNA, the CDR3 is TGTGCCAGCAGCTTAAGGACGGGGAGGGACTGGGAGACCCAGTACTTC. Combining the CDR3 with reference TRBV11-2 and TRBJ2-5 gives the whole variable domain EAGVAQSPRYKIIEKRQSVAFWCNPISGHATLYWYQQILGQGPKLLIQFQNNGVVDDSQLPKDRFSAERLKGVDSTLKIQPAKLEDSAVYLCASSLRTGRDWETQYFGPGTRLLVL.

In nucleotides, the CDR3 is TGCAGTGCTAGAAACAGGCTGCTTGGGGGCTACACCTTC. Amino acid sequence: CSARNRLLGGYTF. This rearrangement joins TRBV20-1 to TRBJ1-2, with D maybe TRBD1 (5 bases). V was trimmed by 2 bases and J by 8 bases, leaving 15 bases between them. Germline V gene lookup returns CDR1 DFQATT and CDR2 SNEGSKA (reference sequence). The CDR3 is 13 residues long.